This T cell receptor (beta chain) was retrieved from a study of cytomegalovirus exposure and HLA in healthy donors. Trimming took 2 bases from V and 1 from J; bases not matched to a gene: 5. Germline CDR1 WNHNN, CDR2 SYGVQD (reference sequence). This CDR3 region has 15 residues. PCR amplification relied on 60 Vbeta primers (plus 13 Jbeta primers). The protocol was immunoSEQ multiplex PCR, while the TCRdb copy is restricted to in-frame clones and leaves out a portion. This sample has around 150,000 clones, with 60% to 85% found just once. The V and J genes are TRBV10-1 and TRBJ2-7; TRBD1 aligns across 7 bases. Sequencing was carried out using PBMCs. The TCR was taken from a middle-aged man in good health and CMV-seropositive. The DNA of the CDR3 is TGCGCCAGCAGTGAGCGCCGACAGGGTTCCTACGAGCAGTACTTC. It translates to CASSERRQGSYEQYF.